This is a list of T cell receptor beta chains from one sample in a study of regulatory T cells in long-lasting Graves disease. MiXCR was run by TCRdb on the multiplex PCR reads, yielding one entry per CDR3 protein. Among approximately 440,000 distinct CDR3 sequences listed, around 15% were seen once. These data also formed part of another study, on T cells in Graves' hyperthyroidism and ophthalmopathy.

Sequences were derived from peripheral blood mononuclear cells (PBMCs), sampled at new diagnosis, from a patient treated with antithyroid drugs. The source is a man aged 35 to 55 with Graves disease. Each CDR3 is given with its conserved first and last residue. The order of the fields is J gene, V gene, CDR3 protein.

TRBJ2-3,TRBV6-2/TRBV6-3,CAMSRGTDTQYF
TRBJ1-1,TRBV18,CASSLPDRRWGTEAFF
TRBJ2-7,TRBV7-9,CATARGAYEQYF
TRBJ2-5,TRBV20-1,CSARLSSDQETQYF
TRBJ2-5,TRBV28,CASSLDQGGGVQYF
TRBJ1-3,TRBV5-1,CASGASSGNTIYF
TRBJ2-7,TRBV27,CASSSPAGVRGEQYF
TRBJ2-1,TRBV7-2,CASSNGLAANEQFF
TRBJ2-3,TRBV6-2/TRBV6-3,CASRPSGRSDTQYF
TRBJ2-7,TRBV5-5,CASSWGGYSYEQYF
TRBJ2-3,TRBV27,CASRDRRNTDTQYF
TRBJ2-3,TRBV6-1,CASTSPTYTTDTQYF
TRBJ1-4,TRBV12-3/TRBV12-4,CASSPGQTREKLFF
TRBJ2-1,TRBV24-1,CATSDDTGTTYNEQFF
TRBJ2-1,TRBV6-2/TRBV6-3,CASSSGQGARSSYNEQFF
TRBJ2-1,TRBV24-1,CATRAAGGHEQFF
TRBJ1-2,TRBV3-1,CASSQTGDYGYTF
TRBJ2-5,TRBV6-1,CAADLGRGRETQYF
TRBJ1-3,TRBV15,CATSSSDIVGNTIYF
TRBJ1-4,TRBV27,CASSLHPSGGEKLFF
TRBJ1-4,TRBV12-3/TRBV12-4,CASSSWGATNEKLFF
TRBJ2-3,TRBV2,CASSAAPGQGVTDTQYF
TRBJ2-7,TRBV5-1,CASSLVVGKSSYERYF
TRBJ2-7,TRBV27,CASSLAAVPRHEQYF
TRBJ2-7,TRBV3-1,CASSYDTPGGEQYF
TRBJ2-2,TRBV12-3/TRBV12-4,CASSYTGELFF
TRBJ1-1,TRBV3-1,CASSQPPGDGNTEAFF
TRBJ2-7,TRBV11-2,CASSQTPGFEQYF
TRBJ2-1,TRBV9,CASSVISGSYNEQFF
TRBJ2-3,TRBV27,CASSSTRDAAQYF
TRBJ2-2,TRBV18,CASSPIRRTDTGELFF
TRBJ2-7,TRBV7-9,CASSLDTTYEQYF
TRBJ1-3,TRBV5-1,CASSTGPGNTIYF
TRBJ2-7,TRBV6-1,CASSDRLPEQYF
TRBJ1-4,TRBV5-1,CASSLVGRGRGKLFF
TRBJ2-7,TRBV27,CASRLGLAGAYEQYF
TRBJ1-4,TRBV12-3/TRBV12-4,CASRRGQSNEKLFF
TRBJ2-3,TRBV27,CASSLGGVRAGDTQYF
TRBJ2-1,TRBV29-1,CSVPGVGKRVYNEQFF
TRBJ2-7,TRBV28,CASSLAPFFNEQYF
TRBJ2-7,TRBV28,CASSGPGTGRYEQYF
TRBJ2-1,TRBV12-3/TRBV12-4,CASSASGLAGVRSYNEQFF
TRBJ2-5,TRBV20-1,CSASASGRWYQETQYF
TRBJ2-3,TRBV12-3/TRBV12-4,CASSATSGGLGDTDTQYF
TRBJ1-1,TRBV6-5,CASSYLGTPEAFF
TRBJ1-2,TRBV3-1,CASSPSHRNYGYTF
TRBJ2-1,TRBV20-1,CSARDLFAGGVLNEQFF